This is a list of T cell receptor beta chains from one sample in a study of radiotherapy plus CTLA-4 blockade in lung cancer. The data were produced by immunoSEQ multiplex PCR, yet TCRdb's version contains in-frame clones alone and is incomplete. The table lists about 110,000 clones, roughly 84% of them singletons. Source: peripheral blood, taken from a patient treated with radiotherapy plus ipilimumab. Receptors were obtained from a human donor with non-small cell lung cancer that progressed on radiotherapy plus ipilimumab. Some clones in this sample may be carry-over from other donors' samples. CDR3s include the opening cysteine and the closing phenylalanine or tryptophan. Each record gives: J gene, D gene, V gene, clone size, CDR3 DNA, CDR3 protein. D genes are given only for firm matches. The size of a clone is reported for some rows only, either as once, few or many, or as a class for expanded clones.

j_gene: TRBJ1-2
d_gene: TRBD1
v_gene: TRBV28
abundance: NA
CDR3nt: TGTGCCAGCAGTTCTCGACAGGGGTATTGGGATCATGGCTACACCTTC
CDR3aa: CASSSRQGYWDHGYTF

j_gene: TRBJ1-2
d_gene: NA
v_gene: TRBV4-3
abundance: NA
CDR3nt: TGCGCCAGCAGCCAAGCTGGGGGGGGGTATAACTATGGCTACACCTTC
CDR3aa: CASSQAGGGYNYGYTF

j_gene: TRBJ1-1
d_gene: NA
v_gene: TRBV7-3
abundance: few
CDR3nt: TGTGCCAGCAGCTTATCCGGGACCTCTGAAGCTTTCTTT
CDR3aa: CASSLSGTSEAFF

j_gene: TRBJ2-7
d_gene: NA
v_gene: TRBV7-2
abundance: NA
CDR3nt: TGTGCCAGCAGCTTTGGTCGGGGGAGTCTCAACGAGCAGTACTTC
CDR3aa: CASSFGRGSLNEQYF

j_gene: TRBJ2-5
d_gene: NA
v_gene: TRBV11-2
abundance: NA
CDR3nt: TGTGCCAGCAGCTTAGCCGGGACACAAGAGACCCAGTACTTC
CDR3aa: CASSLAGTQETQYF

j_gene: TRBJ2-5
d_gene: NA
v_gene: TRBV5-1
abundance: NA
CDR3nt: TGCGCCAGCAGCTTGGCGGGGTCAGGGACAAACCAAGAGACCCAGTACTTC
CDR3aa: CASSLAGSGTNQETQYF

j_gene: TRBJ1-1
d_gene: TRBD1
v_gene: TRBV9
abundance: NA
CDR3nt: TGTGCCAGCAGCGCTATCCGAGGGGGCGCGCACACTGAAGCTTTCTTT
CDR3aa: CASSAIRGGAHTEAFF

j_gene: TRBJ2-7
d_gene: NA
v_gene: TRBV5-1
abundance: once
CDR3nt: TGCGCCAGCAGCCCAGCGGGCGCGTACGAGCAGTACTTC
CDR3aa: CASSPAGAYEQYF

j_gene: TRBJ1-4
d_gene: NA
v_gene: TRBV5-1
abundance: NA
CDR3nt: TGCGCCAGCAGCATTACTGGGACTTTCGAAAAACTGTTTTTT
CDR3aa: CASSITGTFEKLFF

j_gene: TRBJ2-2
d_gene: NA
v_gene: TRBV18
abundance: few
CDR3nt: TGTGCCAGCTCACCACAAACGATGGGCGGCGGGGAGCTGTTTTTT
CDR3aa: CASSPQTMGGGELFF

j_gene: TRBJ1-6
d_gene: NA
v_gene: TRBV7-8
abundance: NA
CDR3nt: TGTGCCAGCAGCTTAGGCTCTAGAAACTCCTATAATTCACCCCTCCACTTT
CDR3aa: CASSLGSRNSYNSPLHF

j_gene: TRBJ2-1
d_gene: TRBD2
v_gene: TRBV6-4
abundance: NA
CDR3nt: TGTGCCAGCAGTGACTCAAGCGGGGGGGCCAATGAGCAGTTCTTC
CDR3aa: CASSDSSGGANEQFF

j_gene: TRBJ2-1
d_gene: TRBD2
v_gene: TRBV2
abundance: NA
CDR3nt: TGTGCCAGCAGTCCTCTAGCGGGGGGTGACCACAATGAGCAGTTCTTC
CDR3aa: CASSPLAGGDHNEQFF

j_gene: TRBJ1-5
d_gene: NA
v_gene: TRBV2
abundance: NA
CDR3nt: TGTGCCAGCAGGGAAAGGGAGGATCAGCCCCAGCATTTT
CDR3aa: CASREREDQPQHF

j_gene: TRBJ1-1
d_gene: TRBD1
v_gene: TRBV27
abundance: NA
CDR3nt: TGTGCCAGCAGTCGAAACTGGGGGACAGTGAACACTGAAGCTTTCTTT
CDR3aa: CASSRNWGTVNTEAFF

j_gene: TRBJ1-3
d_gene: NA
v_gene: TRBV10-3
abundance: few
CDR3nt: TGTGCCATCAGTGAGTCGACGGTGACTCTTGGGGGCACCATATATTTT
CDR3aa: CAISESTVTLGGTIYF

j_gene: TRBJ2-2
d_gene: NA
v_gene: TRBV9
abundance: NA
CDR3nt: TGTGCCAGCAGCGTGGGGACTCGCGCGAACACCGGGGAGCTGTTTTTT
CDR3aa: CASSVGTRANTGELFF

j_gene: TRBJ1-5
d_gene: NA
v_gene: TRBV9
abundance: NA
CDR3nt: TGTGCCAGCAGCGTAGGACAGGCGCAGCTCCAGCATTTT
CDR3aa: CASSVGQAQLQHF

j_gene: TRBJ2-5
d_gene: NA
v_gene: TRBV23-1
abundance: NA
CDR3nt: TGCGCCAGCAGTCAATCGGGAGTAAAAGAGACCCAGTACTTC
CDR3aa: CASSQSGVKETQYF

j_gene: TRBJ2-1
d_gene: NA
v_gene: TRBV19
abundance: NA
CDR3nt: TGTGCCAGTAGTATCGCGGGACTTCTGAGCTCCTACAATGAGCAGTTCTTC
CDR3aa: CASSIAGLLSSYNEQFF

j_gene: TRBJ2-7
d_gene: NA
v_gene: TRBV14
abundance: NA
CDR3nt: TGTGCCAGCAGCACCCGCCCGGGACCCTACGAGCAGTACTTC
CDR3aa: CASSTRPGPYEQYF

j_gene: TRBJ2-1
d_gene: NA
v_gene: TRBV6-5
abundance: once
CDR3nt: TGTGCCAGCAGTTACTCCACCCGATCCTACAATGAGCAGTTCTTC
CDR3aa: CASSYSTRSYNEQFF

j_gene: TRBJ1-1
d_gene: TRBD1
v_gene: TRBV5-6
abundance: NA
CDR3nt: TGTGCCAGCAGCTTGGGTCACAGGGGGCCCGAAGCTTTCTTT
CDR3aa: CASSLGHRGPEAFF

j_gene: TRBJ1-1
d_gene: NA
v_gene: TRBV28
abundance: NA
CDR3nt: TGTGCCAGCAGGGCGGGGGGTGCTGCCGACGCCACTGAAGCTTTCTTT
CDR3aa: CASRAGGAADATEAFF

j_gene: TRBJ1-2
d_gene: TRBD1
v_gene: TRBV19
abundance: NA
CDR3nt: TGTGCCAGTAGTTACGGACAGGAAGGTAACTATGGCTACACCTTC
CDR3aa: CASSYGQEGNYGYTF

j_gene: TRBJ2-1
d_gene: TRBD1
v_gene: TRBV27
abundance: NA
CDR3nt: TGTGCCAGCAGACCAGTAGACAGGGCCAGAGACAATGAGCAGTTCTTC
CDR3aa: CASRPVDRARDNEQFF

j_gene: TRBJ1-1
d_gene: NA
v_gene: TRBV7-3
abundance: NA
CDR3nt: TGTGCCAGCAGCTCAACACAGGGCACTGAAGCTTTCTTT
CDR3aa: CASSSTQGTEAFF

j_gene: TRBJ1-6
d_gene: NA
v_gene: TRBV7-9
abundance: few
CDR3nt: TGTGCCAGCAGCCGGGAGGGGGATTCACCCCTCCACTTT
CDR3aa: CASSREGDSPLHF

j_gene: TRBJ1-2
d_gene: TRBD1
v_gene: TRBV7-2
abundance: NA
CDR3nt: TGTGCCAGCAGTCGGCAGACAGGGCTAAACTATGGCTACACCTTC
CDR3aa: CASSRQTGLNYGYTF

j_gene: TRBJ2-5
d_gene: NA
v_gene: TRBV18
abundance: NA
CDR3nt: TGTGCCAGCTCACCATCCTCTCAAGAGACCCAGTACTTC
CDR3aa: CASSPSSQETQYF

j_gene: TRBJ1-5
d_gene: NA
v_gene: TRBV7-2
abundance: NA
CDR3nt: TGTGCCAGCAGCTTAAACAATCAGCCCCAGCATTTT
CDR3aa: CASSLNNQPQHF

j_gene: TRBJ1-1
d_gene: TRBD1
v_gene: TRBV7-3
abundance: NA
CDR3nt: TGTGCCAGCAGCTCCAAGGGACAGGTGAACACTGAAGCTTTCTTT
CDR3aa: CASSSKGQVNTEAFF

j_gene: TRBJ2-2
d_gene: NA
v_gene: TRBV7-6
abundance: NA
CDR3nt: TGTGCCAGCAGCTCTCAAGGATCGAACACCGGGGAGCTGTTTTTT
CDR3aa: CASSSQGSNTGELFF

j_gene: TRBJ1-6
d_gene: NA
v_gene: TRBV7-3
abundance: few
CDR3nt: TGTGCCAGCAGCATAAACAAGAATTCACCCCTCCACTTT
CDR3aa: CASSINKNSPLHF

j_gene: TRBJ1-1
d_gene: NA
v_gene: TRBV19
abundance: NA
CDR3nt: TGTGCCAGTAGTATAGTTGAGGATACTGAAGCTTTCTTT
CDR3aa: CASSIVEDTEAFF

j_gene: TRBJ2-2
d_gene: NA
v_gene: TRBV6-5
abundance: NA
CDR3nt: TGTGCCAGCAGTTATGGCACCGGGGAGCTGTTTTTT
CDR3aa: CASSYGTGELFF

j_gene: TRBJ2-1
d_gene: TRBD2
v_gene: TRBV29-1
abundance: NA
CDR3nt: TGCAGCGTGCGCCCCTGGGGGGGGTTAAGCTCCTACAATGAGCAGTTCTTC
CDR3aa: CSVRPWGGLSSYNEQFF

j_gene: TRBJ2-5
d_gene: TRBD2
v_gene: TRBV6-4
abundance: once
CDR3nt: TGTGCCAGCAGTGAGAGCGGGGGGGCCCAAGAGACCCAGTACTTC
CDR3aa: CASSESGGAQETQYF

j_gene: TRBJ2-1
d_gene: NA
v_gene: TRBV18
abundance: NA
CDR3nt: TGTGCCAGCTCACCGTCTCCAAGACCCTACAATGAGCAGTTCTTC
CDR3aa: CASSPSPRPYNEQFF

j_gene: TRBJ1-2
d_gene: NA
v_gene: TRBV5-8
abundance: NA
CDR3nt: TGTGCCAGCAGCTTGTCCAGTCCTCCATATGGCTACACCTTC
CDR3aa: CASSLSSPPYGYTF

j_gene: TRBJ1-4
d_gene: NA
v_gene: TRBV9
abundance: NA
CDR3nt: TGTGCCAGCAGCTCCCGACAGGACTTTAATGAAAAACTGTTTTTT
CDR3aa: CASSSRQDFNEKLFF

j_gene: TRBJ2-3
d_gene: NA
v_gene: TRBV12-5
abundance: NA
CDR3nt: TGTGCTAGTGGGGATCAGGGTATCACAGATACGCAGTATTTT
CDR3aa: CASGDQGITDTQYF

j_gene: TRBJ1-4
d_gene: NA
v_gene: TRBV19
abundance: NA
CDR3nt: TGTGCCAGTAGTATCAACCGGAGGTCAACTAATGAAAAACTGTTTTTT
CDR3aa: CASSINRRSTNEKLFF

j_gene: TRBJ2-7
d_gene: NA
v_gene: TRBV7-3
abundance: NA
CDR3nt: TGTGCCAGCAGCCCCCAGAGGGCAGGGAACTCCTACGAGCAGTACTTC
CDR3aa: CASSPQRAGNSYEQYF

j_gene: TRBJ2-7
d_gene: NA
v_gene: TRBV7-2
abundance: NA
CDR3nt: TGTGCCAGCAGCCCCCGGGGCTCCTACGAGCAGTACTTC
CDR3aa: CASSPRGSYEQYF

j_gene: TRBJ1-5
d_gene: NA
v_gene: TRBV4-2
abundance: NA
CDR3nt: TGTGCCAGCAGCCAAACCCCACTAGATCAGCCCCAGCATTTT
CDR3aa: CASSQTPLDQPQHF

j_gene: TRBJ1-4
d_gene: TRBD1
v_gene: TRBV5-4
abundance: NA
CDR3nt: TGTGCCAGCAGTATGACAGGGGAGGGTGAAAAACTGTTTTTT
CDR3aa: CASSMTGEGEKLFF

j_gene: TRBJ1-6
d_gene: TRBD1
v_gene: TRBV5-1
abundance: NA
CDR3nt: TGCGCCAGCAGCCCCTCGGGACAGAGCTCCTATAATTCACCCCTCCACTTT
CDR3aa: CASSPSGQSSYNSPLHF

j_gene: TRBJ1-5
d_gene: NA
v_gene: TRBV7-2
abundance: NA
CDR3nt: TGTGCCAGCAGCTGGGGGGGTGACCCGAGGAATCAGCCCCAGCATTTT
CDR3aa: CASSWGGDPRNQPQHF

j_gene: TRBJ2-7
d_gene: TRBD2
v_gene: TRBV13
abundance: NA
CDR3nt: TGTGCCAGCTCCTACGCACTAGCGGGGGGTTACGAGCAGTACTTC
CDR3aa: CASSYALAGGYEQYF